Sequencing of this T cell receptor beta chain was carried out in a study of siplizumab effects on memory and regulatory T cells. Notes on this clone: As yet, its antigen is unknown.

Researchers maintained the mixed lymphocyte reaction cells in coculture at 37°C for six to seven days. TCRdb's copy holds only in-frame clones and misses some; the assay was immunoSEQ multiplex PCR. The repertoire has approximately 12,000 clones, approximately 50% of them found once; the top ten carry around 35%. The germline V and J ends were trimmed by 4 bases and 5 bases, with 7 bases remaining between them. The CDR3 length is 12 residues. CDR1 MGHRA and CDR2 YSYEKL come from the germline V gene. The clonotype comes from a human donor in good health; the cells came from an allogeneic mixed lymphocyte reaction. Some clones in this sample may be carry-over from other donors' samples. What was sequenced was CFSE-low (dividing) CD8+ T cells sorted from an allogeneic mixed lymphocyte reaction. The chain combines TRBV4-1 with TRBJ2-3; D is uncertain. The CDR3 loop is CASSLARDTQYF. Written as DNA, the CDR3 is TGCGCCAGCAGCCTGGCGAGAGATACGCAGTATTTT.